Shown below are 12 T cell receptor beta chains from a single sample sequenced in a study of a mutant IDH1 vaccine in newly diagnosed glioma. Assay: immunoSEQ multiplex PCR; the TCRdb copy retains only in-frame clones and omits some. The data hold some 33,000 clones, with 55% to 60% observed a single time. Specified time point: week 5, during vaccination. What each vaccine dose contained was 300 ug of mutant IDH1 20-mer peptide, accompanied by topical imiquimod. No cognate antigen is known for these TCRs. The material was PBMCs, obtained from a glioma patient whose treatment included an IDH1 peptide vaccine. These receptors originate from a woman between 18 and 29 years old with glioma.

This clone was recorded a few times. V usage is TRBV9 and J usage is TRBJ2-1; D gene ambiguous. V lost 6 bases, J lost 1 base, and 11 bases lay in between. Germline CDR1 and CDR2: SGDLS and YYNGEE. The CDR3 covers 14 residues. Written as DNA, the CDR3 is TGTGCCAGCAACCCGGAGAGTTCCTACAATGAGCAGTTCTTC. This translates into CASNPESSYNEQFF.

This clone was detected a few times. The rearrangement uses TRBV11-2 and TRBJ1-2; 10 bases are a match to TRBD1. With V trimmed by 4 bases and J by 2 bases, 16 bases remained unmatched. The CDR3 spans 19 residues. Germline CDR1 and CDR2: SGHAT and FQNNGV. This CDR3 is CASSSLRTGGDFPNYGYTF. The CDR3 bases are TGTGCCAGCAGCTCCCTAAGGACAGGGGGAGATTTCCCCAACTATGGCTACACCTTC.

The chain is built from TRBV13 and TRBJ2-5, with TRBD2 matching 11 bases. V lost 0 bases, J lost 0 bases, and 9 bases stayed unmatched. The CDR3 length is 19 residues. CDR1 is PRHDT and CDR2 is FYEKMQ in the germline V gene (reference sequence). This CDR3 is CASSLGRGSGRAYQETQYF. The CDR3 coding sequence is TGTGCCAGCAGCTTAGGCCGGGGTAGCGGGAGGGCTTACCAAGAGACCCAGTACTTC.

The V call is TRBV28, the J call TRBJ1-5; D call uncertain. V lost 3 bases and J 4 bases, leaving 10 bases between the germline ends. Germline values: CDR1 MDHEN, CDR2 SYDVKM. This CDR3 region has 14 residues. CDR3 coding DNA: TGTGCCAGCAGTTTCTTCGGCGAGAATCAGCCCCAGCATTTT. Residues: CASSFFGENQPQHF.

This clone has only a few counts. The CDR3 DNA follows: TGTGCCAGCAGCCCAGCAGAGATAGAGACCCAGTACTTC. Its translation is CASSPAEIETQYF. The chain is built from TRBV2 and TRBJ2-5, with D hard to call. The CDR3 covers 13 residues. Trimming pared 6 bases from V and 4 bases from J, leaving 12 bases between. Germline assignment: CDR1 SNHLY and CDR2 FYNNEI.

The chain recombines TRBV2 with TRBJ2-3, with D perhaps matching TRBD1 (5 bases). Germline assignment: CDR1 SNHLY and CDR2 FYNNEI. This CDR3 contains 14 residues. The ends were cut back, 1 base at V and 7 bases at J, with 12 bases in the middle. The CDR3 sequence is CASSEEVAGNTQYF. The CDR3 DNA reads TGTGCCAGCAGTGAAGAGGTGGCAGGGAATACGCAGTATTTT.

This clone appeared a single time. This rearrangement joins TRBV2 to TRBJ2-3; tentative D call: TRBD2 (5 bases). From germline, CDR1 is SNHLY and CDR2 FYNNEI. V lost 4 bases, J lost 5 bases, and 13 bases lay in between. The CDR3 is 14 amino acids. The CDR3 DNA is TGTGCCAGCAGTGCGGGCCCCGGAGGAGATACGCAGTATTTT. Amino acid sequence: CASSAGPGGDTQYF.

The CDR3 DNA reads as TGCGCCAGCAGCAAAACCTCGGGGGGGGGCGGAAAACTGTTTTTT. Translated, it gives CASSKTSGGGGKLFF. The chain couples TRBV5-1 to TRBJ1-4, with D possibly being TRBD1 (6 bases). CDR1 SGHRS and CDR2 YFSETQ come from the germline V gene. The CDR3 covers 15 residues. The germline V and J ends were trimmed by 4 bases and 10 bases, with 20 bases remaining between them.

DNA for the CDR3: TGTGCCAGCAGTTTATCGGGCAGCCCGAATCAGCCCCAGCATTTT. It encodes CASSLSGSPNQPQHF. The chain employs TRBV27 and TRBJ1-5; D uncertain. The CDR3 contains 15 residues. V was trimmed by 0 bases and J by 4 bases, leaving 10 bases between them. CDR1 is MNHEY, CDR2 SMNVEV, per germline (reference sequence).

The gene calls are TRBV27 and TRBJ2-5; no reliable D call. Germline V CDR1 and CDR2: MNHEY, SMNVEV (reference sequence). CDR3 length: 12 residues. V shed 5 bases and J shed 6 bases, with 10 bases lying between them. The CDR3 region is CASSNPQQTQYF. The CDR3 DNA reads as TGTGCCAGCAGTAACCCTCAGCAGACCCAGTACTTC.

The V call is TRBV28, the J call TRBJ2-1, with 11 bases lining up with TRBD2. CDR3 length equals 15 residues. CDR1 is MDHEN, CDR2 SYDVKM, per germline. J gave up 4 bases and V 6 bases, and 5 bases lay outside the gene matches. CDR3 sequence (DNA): TGTGCCAGCAGGGAGACTAGCGGGGAATACAATGAGCAGTTCTTC. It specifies CASRETSGEYNEQFF.

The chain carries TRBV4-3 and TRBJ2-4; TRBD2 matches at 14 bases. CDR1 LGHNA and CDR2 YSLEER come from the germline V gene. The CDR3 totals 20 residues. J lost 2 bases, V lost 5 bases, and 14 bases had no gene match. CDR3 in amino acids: CASSSPYGTSGRSTKNIQYF. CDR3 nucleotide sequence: TGCGCCAGCAGCTCTCCCTACGGGACTAGCGGGAGATCGACCAAAAACATTCAGTACTTC.